This T cell receptor (beta chain) was profiled in a study of T cell responses to AZD1222 COVID-19 vaccine. Study-wide results and limits: Clonal diversity was possibly underestimated, and the donors were mostly white British, with more females. Nearly half of unique spike-specific TCRs reportedly avoided B.1.351 and B.1.1.7 mutated regions.

Profiling relied on immunoSEQ multiplex PCR, and the TCRdb table lists in-frame clones only, not all of them. The sample holds some 150,000 clones, 92% seen once. The table lists this clone with a few counts. Its antigen remains unknown. The TCR was taken from an adult who received the AZD1222 COVID-19 vaccine. The sequenced sample was peripheral blood, obtained 28 days after the second AZD1222 dose.

In DNA form, the CDR3 reads TGTGCCACCAGCAGAGATCGTGATAGTCAAATCAGGGATGAGCAGTTCTTC. Its translation is CATSRDRDSQIRDEQFF. This chain uses TRBV15 with TRBJ2-1, with TRBD1 as a possible D gene (5 bases). Per the germline V gene, CDR1 is LNHNV and CDR2 is YYDKDF (reference sequence). The ends were cut back, 0 bases at V and 8 bases at J, with 20 bases in the middle. This CDR3 has 17 residues.